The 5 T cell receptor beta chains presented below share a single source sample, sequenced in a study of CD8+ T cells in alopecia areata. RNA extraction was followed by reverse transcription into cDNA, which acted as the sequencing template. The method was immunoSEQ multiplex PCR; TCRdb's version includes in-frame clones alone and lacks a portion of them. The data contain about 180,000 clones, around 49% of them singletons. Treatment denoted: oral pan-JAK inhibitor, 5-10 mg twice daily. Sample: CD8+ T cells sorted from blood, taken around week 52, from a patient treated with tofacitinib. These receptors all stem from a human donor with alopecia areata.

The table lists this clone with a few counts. The CDR3 DNA follows: TGTGCCAGCAGCTTAGGTGCGGGAATGGGGCACGAGCAGTACTTC. Its translation: CASSLGAGMGHEQYF. The V and J genes are TRBV7-6 and TRBJ2-7, with D tentatively TRBD2 (6 bases). Trimming took 1 base from V and 5 from J, leaving 15 bases between them. Germline CDR1 is SGHVS and CDR2 is FNYEAQ. The CDR3 sequence is 15 residues long.

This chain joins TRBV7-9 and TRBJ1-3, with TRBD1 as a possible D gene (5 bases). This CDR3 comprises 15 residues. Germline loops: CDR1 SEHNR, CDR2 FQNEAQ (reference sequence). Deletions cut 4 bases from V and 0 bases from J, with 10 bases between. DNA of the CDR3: TGTGCCAGCAGCTCCAGGGAACACTCTGGAAACACCATATATTTT. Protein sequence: CASSSREHSGNTIYF.

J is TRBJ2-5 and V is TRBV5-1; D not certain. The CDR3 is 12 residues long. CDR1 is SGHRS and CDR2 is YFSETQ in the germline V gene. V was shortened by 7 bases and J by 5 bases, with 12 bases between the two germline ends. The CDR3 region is CASGNPRETQYF. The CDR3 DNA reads TGCGCCAGCGGCAACCCTCGGGAGACCCAGTACTTC.

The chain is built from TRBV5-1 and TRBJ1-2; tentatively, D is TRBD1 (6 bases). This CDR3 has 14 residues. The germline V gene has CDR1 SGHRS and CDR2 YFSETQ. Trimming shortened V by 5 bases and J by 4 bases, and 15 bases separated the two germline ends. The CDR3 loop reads CASSSQGISYGYTF. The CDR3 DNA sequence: TGCGCCAGCAGTTCCCAGGGGATAAGCTATGGCTACACCTTC.

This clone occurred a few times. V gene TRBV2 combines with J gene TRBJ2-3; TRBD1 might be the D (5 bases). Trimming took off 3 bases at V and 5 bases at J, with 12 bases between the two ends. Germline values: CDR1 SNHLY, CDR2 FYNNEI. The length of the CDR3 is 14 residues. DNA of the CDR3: TGTGCCAGCAGTGATCAGGGCGGCGTAGATACGCAGTATTTT. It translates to CASSDQGGVDTQYF.